This T cell receptor beta chain was recovered during a study of tumor and adjacent non-tumor tissue in lung cancer. Study-wide results and caveats: Normal lung showed higher cumulative top 100 clone frequency than tumor.

The library came from three nested PCR rounds adapted from ARM-PCR protocols. TCRdb fed the multiplex PCR reads into MiXCR, producing one record per CDR3 protein. The repertoire has 80,000 to 100,000 distinct CDR3 sequences, about 80% of them found once; the top ten carry roughly 29%. This sample's RNA came from whole unsorted tissue. This non-tumor lung sample came from over 3 cm beyond the tumor edge. Newly diagnosed lung cancer patients had thoracic surgery in China, August–November 2014, without prior chemotherapy. This CDR3 comprises 15 residues. The germline V gene has CDR1 MNHEY and CDR2 SVGAGI. In regard to this clonotype: Its antigen remains unidentified. No conserved phenylalanine or tryptophan ends this CDR3, so it is likely a read error.

The clonotype comes from a man aged 60 to 69 with small cell lung cancer. This chain links TRBV6-5 with TRBJ1-6; a possible D gene is TRBD1 (5 bases). The sample taken for sequencing was distant non-tumor lung tissue. CDR3 sequence reads: CASTYSSNGGSPLHC. CDR3 DNA sequence: TGTGCCAGCACTTACTCTTCAAATGGGGGATCACCCCTCCACTGT.